Listed below are T cell receptor beta chains from one sample, sequenced in a study of blood T cell repertoires in COVID-19. Data came from immunoSEQ multiplex PCR; TCRdb stores just in-frame clones and leaves some out. This sample yields under 100,000 clones, of which less than 95% are seen a single time; approximately 5.1% belongs to the top ten. The sequencing sample was made of peripheral blood. The receptors were sampled from a man aged 45 to 65 with acute or convalescent COVID-19. The CDR3 runs from the conserved cysteine through the conserved F or W. Fields, in order: V gene, J gene, D gene, clone size, CDR3 DNA, CDR3 protein. The D gene is left open where the match is weak. Clone sizes are given selectively: once, few, many, or a class where the clone is expanded.

TRBV6-5	TRBJ1-2	.	.	TGTGCCAGCAGTTACGGACAGACAGATGGCTACACCTTC	CASSYGQTDGYTF
TRBV23-1	TRBJ2-1	.	.	TGCGCCAGCAGGACCGGGACATCTTACAATGAGCAGTTCTTC	CASRTGTSYNEQFF
TRBV5-4	TRBJ2-1	TRBD2	.	TGTGCCAGCAGTTTACCGGGACTAGCGGGGTTTATGCAGTTCTTC	CASSLPGLAGFMQFF
TRBV19	TRBJ2-5	TRBD2	.	TGTGCCAGTAAAGGGCGGGAGTCAGAGACCCAGTACTTC	CASKGRESETQYF
TRBV5-5	TRBJ1-5	.	.	TGTGCCAGCAGCTTGGTCCCCTACGGGACAAGCAATCAGCCCCAGCATTTT	CASSLVPYGTSNQPQHF
TRBV7-9	TRBJ1-6	TRBD1	.	TGTGCCAGCAGCCCCCTTGGACAGGGGGAAAATAATTCACCCCTCCACTTT	CASSPLGQGENNSPLHF
TRBV6-2/TRBV6-3	TRBJ2-1	TRBD2	once	TGTGCCAGCAGTTACCCCCGAGTAGCGGGGGGGAATGAGCAGTTCTTC	CASSYPRVAGGNEQFF
TRBV3-1/TRBV3-2	TRBJ2-1	TRBD2	.	TGCCCGCACCACGGGGGGGCCCGGATCAATGAGCAGTTCTTC	CPHHGGARINEQFF
TRBV18	TRBJ2-1	TRBD1	.	TGTGCCAGCTCACAAATCGCCGGGACAGGGGGCTACAATGAGCAGTTCTTC	CASSQIAGTGGYNEQFF
TRBV10-3	TRBJ1-1	.	.	TGTGCCATCAGCAACATCGTGAACACTGAAGCTTTCTTT	CAISNIVNTEAFF
TRBV29-1	TRBJ1-2	TRBD1	.	TGCAGCGTAGAAGAGTATGACAGGGGTCCCCACTTC	CSVEEYDRGPHF
TRBV9	TRBJ1-6	.	.	TGTGCCAGCAGCTCTCGCGCAGGGGAGGGCTCACCCCTCCACTTT	CASSSRAGEGSPLHF
TRBV7-8	TRBJ2-2	TRBD2	.	TGTGCCAGCAGCTTAGTTATACTAGCGGGAGGGCCTCCGGGGGAGCTGTTTTTT	CASSLVILAGGPPGELFF
TRBV4-3	TRBJ2-7	TRBD2	.	TGCGCCAGCAGCCAAGATCATAGGGGGGCTAGCGGGAGATCCTACGAGCAGTACTTC	CASSQDHRGASGRSYEQYF
TRBV21-1	TRBJ2-7	.	few	TGTGCCAGCAGTTCCCAACCCCACAGGGGTACCCGTTACGAGCAGTACTTC	CASSSQPHRGTRYEQYF
TRBV4-3	TRBJ1-2	TRBD1	.	TGCGCCAGCAGCCAAGTTAAGGGGGCAGGCTATGGCTACACCTTC	CASSQVKGAGYGYTF
TRBV28	TRBJ2-4	.	.	TGTGCCAGCAGTTTTACCCAGGGGAAGGCCAAAAACATTCAGTACTTC	CASSFTQGKAKNIQYF
TRBV3-1/TRBV3-2	TRBJ1-2	TRBD1	.	TGTGCCAGCAGCCATCGACAGGGGGTGGGTGGCTACACCTTC	CASSHRQGVGGYTF
TRBV7-9	TRBJ2-3	TRBD2	.	TGTGCCAGCAGCTCGTGGGGGTTCGCGGGAGGGAGCACAGATACGCAGTATTTT	CASSSWGFAGGSTDTQYF
TRBV29-1	TRBJ2-7	.	.	TGCAGCGTTTCTCGGGGATCCGAGCAGTACTTC	CSVSRGSEQYF
TRBV30	TRBJ1-3	TRBD1	.	TGTGCCTGGTCCTCACAGGGGCTATTGGGAAACACCATATATTTT	CAWSSQGLLGNTIYF
TRBV6-5	TRBJ1-1	TRBD1	.	TGTGCCAGCACCCAGGGGGCGCTGGACACTGAAGCTTTCTTT	CASTQGALDTEAFF
TRBV18	TRBJ2-7	.	once	TGTGCCAGCTCACCTTCCAACTACGAGCAGTACTTC	CASSPSNYEQYF
TRBV30	TRBJ1-5	TRBD1	.	TGTGCCTGGAACAGTGCAGGGGGCGGTCAGCCCCAGCATTTT	CAWNSAGGGQPQHF
TRBV5-1	TRBJ2-2	.	.	TGCGCCAGCAGCTTGGGGGACAAGGTCCGGGAGCTGTTTTTT	CASSLGDKVRELFF
TRBV6-6	TRBJ1-1	TRBD1	.	TGTGCCAGCATCGACCGGGACAGGTTTGTGAACACTGAAGCTTTCTTT	CASIDRDRFVNTEAFF
TRBV9	TRBJ1-4	.	.	TGTGCCAGCAGCCCGGGGGGGCGAACAAATGAAAAACTGTTTTTT	CASSPGGRTNEKLFF
TRBV18	TRBJ1-1	.	.	TGTGCCAGCTCACCATCAGCGGACACTGAAGCTTTCTTT	CASSPSADTEAFF
TRBV18	TRBJ2-3	.	.	TGTGCCAGCTCACCACTACTCGCGGTCAGCACAGATACGCAGTATTTT	CASSPLLAVSTDTQYF
TRBV7-6	TRBJ2-7	TRBD2	.	TGTGCCAGCAGCTTGCTAGCGGGAGGAGGGGGGAGCGAGCAGTACTTC	CASSLLAGGGGSEQYF
TRBV5-6	TRBJ2-3	.	.	TGTGCCAGCAGCTTGATTTCTGTTGATACGCAGTATTTT	CASSLISVDTQYF
TRBV5-1	TRBJ2-5	TRBD2	.	TGCGCCAGCAGCCCTCAGACTAGCGGGCGAAGGGAGACCCAGTACTTC	CASSPQTSGRRETQYF
TRBV5-5	TRBJ2-1	.	.	TGTGCCAGCAGCTGGAGGGGCGATGAGCAGTTCTTC	CASSWRGDEQFF
TRBV11-2	TRBJ2-5	.	.	TGTGCCAGCAGTACAGGGAAAGAGACCCAGTACTTC	CASSTGKETQYF
TRBV19	TRBJ2-5	.	.	TGTGCCAGTACCGAATCGAGGGGGTCCGAGACCCAGTACTTC	CASTESRGSETQYF
TRBV5-1	TRBJ2-2	.	.	TGCGCCAGCAGAGAACAATTGAACACCGGGGAGCTGTTTTTT	CASREQLNTGELFF
TRBV19	TRBJ2-2	.	.	TGTGCCAGTAGTATAGGACAACCTGGGGAGCTGTTTTTT	CASSIGQPGELFF
TRBV3-1/TRBV3-2	TRBJ2-3	TRBD2	.	TGTGCCAGCAGCCAAGACGCAGCGGGAGCTTCAGATACGCAGTATTTT	CASSQDAAGASDTQYF
TRBV3-1/TRBV3-2	TRBJ1-2	TRBD1	few	TGTGCCAGCAGCCAGGGTTCGACAGGGGGCAACTATGGCTACACCTTC	CASSQGSTGGNYGYTF
TRBV19	TRBJ2-5	TRBD1	few	TGTGCCAGTAGTATCTCGGCACAGGGGGCGCAAGAGACCCAGTACTTC	CASSISAQGAQETQYF
TRBV29-1	TRBJ2-3	TRBD1	.	TGCAGCGTTGAGACAGGGGCAGATACGCAGTATTTT	CSVETGADTQYF
TRBV3-1/TRBV3-2	TRBJ1-6	TRBD1	.	TGTGCCAGCAGCCAAAGAACAGGGGGCGGGCCCCTCCACTTT	CASSQRTGGGPLHF
TRBV19	TRBJ2-5	TRBD1	.	TGTGCCAGTAGTAGTCCTAACAGGGGACAAGAGACCCAGTACTTC	CASSSPNRGQETQYF
TRBV11-3	TRBJ2-3	TRBD2	once	TGTGCCAGCAGCTCGGGACTAGCGGCGGGCACAGATACGCAGTATTTT	CASSSGLAAGTDTQYF
TRBV7-2	TRBJ2-7	TRBD2	.	TGTGCCAGCAGCGATCCGGGGCTAGCGGGAAGGTACGAGCAGTACTTC	CASSDPGLAGRYEQYF
TRBV10-3	TRBJ2-7	.	.	TGTGCCATCAGTGGAGACGGGGTTTTGGGCTCCTACGAGCAGTACTTC	CAISGDGVLGSYEQYF
TRBV3-1/TRBV3-2	TRBJ1-5	.	.	TGTGCCAGCAGCCAAGATGGGGGGAGCAATCAGCCCCAGCATTTT	CASSQDGGSNQPQHF
TRBV7-2	TRBJ1-4	TRBD1	.	TGTGCCAGCAGCGAGGGACAGGGTGGGCAAAAACTGTTTTTT	CASSEGQGGQKLFF
TRBV5-1	TRBJ2-2	TRBD2	.	TGCGCCAGCAGCTTGGGGACTAGCGGGAGGGCGAACACCGGGGAGCTGTTTTTT	CASSLGTSGRANTGELFF
TRBV19	TRBJ2-5	.	.	TGTGCCAGTAGTATAGATTCGGGGGCTAGCGGAGGGGGAGAGACCCAGTACTTC	CASSIDSGASGGGETQYF
TRBV27	TRBJ1-1	TRBD1	.	TGTGCCAGCGGGGACAGGAGGACTTTCTTT	CASGDRRTFF
TRBV5-6	TRBJ2-1	TRBD2	.	TGTGCCAGCAGCCCTTGGACTAGCGGGAGTTTTGATGAGCAGTTCTTC	CASSPWTSGSFDEQFF
TRBV2	TRBJ1-1	.	.	TGTGCCAGCAGTCTCAGGGATCGCACTGAAGCTTTCTTT	CASSLRDRTEAFF
TRBV3-1/TRBV3-2	TRBJ2-7	.	.	TGTGCCAGCAGCCAAGGTCGTGGGAGCTCCTACGAGCAGTACTTC	CASSQGRGSSYEQYF
TRBV19	TRBJ1-5	.	.	TGTGCCAGTAGTAAGGGGTATCCCAATCAGCCCCAGCATTTT	CASSKGYPNQPQHF
TRBV23-1	TRBJ1-5	TRBD1	.	TGCGCCCCGCCGCGTCGGGGAAAGACGGGACAGGGGTTTGACCCAAGCGATCAGCCCCAGCATTTT	CAPPRRGKTGQGFDPSDQPQHF
TRBV10-2	TRBJ2-5	.	.	TGCGCCAGCAGTGAAGCGGGCCTCCAAGAGACCCAGTACTTC	CASSEAGLQETQYF
TRBV5-1	TRBJ2-7	.	.	TGCGCCAGCAGCTTTCGACAGGATACCTACGAGCAGTACTTC	CASSFRQDTYEQYF
TRBV4-2	TRBJ1-1	.	few	TGTGCCAGCAGCGAAGACAGTTCCTACACTGAAGCTTTCTTT	CASSEDSSYTEAFF